Following are 10 T cell receptor beta chains from one sample sequenced in a study of shared clonotypes between healthy human individuals. Assay: immunoSEQ multiplex PCR; the TCRdb copy retains only in-frame clones and omits some. The sample lists some 1.4 million clones, around 95% occurring once. Sequencing was carried out using naive CD4+ T cells sorted from blood. Stated subset: CD45RA+ positively selected. The receptors derive from a man aged 25-45 years in good health.

The chain uses TRBV28 and TRBJ1-3; a weak D match, TRBD1 (6 bases). V was pared by 5 bases and J by 4 bases, with 15 bases between. The CDR3 has 15 amino acids. CDR1 is MDHEN and CDR2 is SYDVKM in the germline V gene. The CDR3 spells CASSPYRDGGNTIYF. In DNA form, the CDR3 reads TGTGCCAGCAGTCCCTACAGGGACGGAGGAAACACCATATATTTT.

The genes are TRBV4-3 and TRBJ2-7; D possibly corresponds to TRBD1 (5 bases). Germline CDR1 is LGHNA and CDR2 is YSLEER. Trimming stripped 4 bases from V and 4 bases from J, with 11 bases between. This CDR3 comprises 13 residues. The CDR3 DNA is TGCGCCAGCAGCCGCACTCAGGGATACGAGCAGTACTTC. The encoded protein is CASSRTQGYEQYF.

This chain joins TRBV30 and TRBJ2-7, with 8 bases lining up with TRBD1. The CDR3 length is 16 residues. The J segment lost 0 bases and the V segment lost 3 bases, leaving 10 bases of the junction unmatched. Germline assignment: CDR1 GTSNPN and CDR2 SVGIG (reference sequence). The chain's CDR3 is CAWRAIGDRSSYEQYF. The CDR3 DNA is TGTGCCTGGAGGGCTATAGGGGACAGGAGCTCCTACGAGCAGTACTTC.

This chain connects TRBV14 to TRBJ2-3; D is possibly TRBD1 or TRBD2 (6 bases each). V dropped 8 bases and J dropped 1 base, with 16 bases sitting between them. Germline V lookup: CDR1 SGHDN, CDR2 FVKESK. This CDR3 region has 15 residues. The chain's CDR3 is CASPPGAQGTDTQYF. In nucleotides, the CDR3 is TGTGCCAGCCCGCCGGGGGCCCAAGGCACAGATACGCAGTATTTT. The full variable domain, rest sourced from reference TRBV14 and TRBJ2-3, is EAGVTQFPSHSVIEKGQTVTLRCDPISGHDNLYWYRRVMGKEIKFLLHFVKESKQDESGMPNNRFLAERTGGTYSTLKVQPAELEDSGVYFCASPPGAQGTDTQYFGPGTRLTVL.

The rearrangement joins TRBV6-4 to TRBJ2-1; 11 bases align to TRBD2. Germline CDR1 MRHNA, CDR2 SNTAGT. This CDR3 has 20 residues. Losses at the gene ends were 4 bases for V and 0 bases for J; bases not matched to a gene: 14. CDR3 sequence reads: CASSVQGLAGGPLSYNEQFF. In DNA, the CDR3 is TGTGCCAGCAGTGTCCAAGGGCTAGCGGGAGGACCCCTCTCCTACAATGAGCAGTTCTTC.

This chain connects TRBV4-3 to TRBJ2-1, with unresolved D. The CDR3 consists of 15 residues. Germline V gives CDR1 LGHNA, CDR2 YSLEER. The V and J ends lost 2 bases and 1 base respectively, with 9 bases between them. Here the CDR3 reads CASSQYPGSYNEQFF. CDR3 DNA sequence: TGCGCCAGCAGCCAATACCCCGGTTCCTACAATGAGCAGTTCTTC.

This sequence joins TRBV18 and TRBJ1-1; weak D call: TRBD1 (5 bases). The germline V and J ends were trimmed by 3 bases and 2 bases, with 16 bases remaining between them. Germline CDR1 KGHSH, CDR2 LQKENI. This CDR3 is built from 16 residues. CDR3 loop: CASSPVGTALNTEAFF. The CDR3 DNA reads as TGTGCCAGCTCACCGGTCGGGACGGCCTTAAACACTGAAGCTTTCTTT.

V and J are TRBV7-2 and TRBJ2-2; 7 positions agree with TRBD1. This CDR3 is 16 amino acids long. Germline trimming cut 0 bases from V and 5 bases from J; bases unmatched to any gene: 6. From germline, CDR1 is SGHTA and CDR2 FQGNSA. In nucleotides, the CDR3 is TGTGCCAGCAGCTTAGCAAAGGGGGCGCTTACCGGGGAGCTGTTTTTT. It is translated as CASSLAKGALTGELFF.

The chain couples TRBV11-2 to TRBJ1-2; a weak D match, TRBD1 (5 bases). Deletions cut 4 bases from V and 0 bases from J, with 9 bases between. CDR3 length equals 14 residues. Germline CDR1 SGHAT, CDR2 FQNNGV. CDR3 DNA sequence: TGTGCCAGCAGCTGGGCAGGGCCTAACTATGGCTACACCTTC. The encoded protein is CASSWAGPNYGYTF.

V gene TRBV27 combines with J gene TRBJ1-3; possible D gene TRBD1, 6 bases. Germline V gene sequence: CDR1 MNHEY, CDR2 SMNVEV (reference sequence). This CDR3 region has 16 residues. The V end lost 2 bases, the J end lost 0 bases, and 11 bases lay between the germline ends. CDR3 sequence (DNA): TGTGCCAGCAGTTTAGTTGGGGGCGTCTCTGGAAACACCATATATTTT. Residues: CASSLVGGVSGNTIYF.